A single sample gave rise to the 11 T cell receptor beta chains below, sequenced in a study of shared clonotypes between healthy human individuals. Generated by immunoSEQ multiplex PCR, the TCRdb table keeps only in-frame clones and is missing some. The sample lists 800,000 to 1,200,000 clones; around 82% were seen once. Sequenced sample: memory CD4+ T cells from PBMCs. The subset: CD45RA-negative fraction. The source of these receptors is a man aged 18 to 35 in good health. Some clones in this sample may be carry-over from other donors' samples.

The rearrangement links TRBV6-5 to TRBJ2-7, with D possibly being TRBD1 or TRBD2 (5 bases each). The CDR3 extends over 15 amino acids. V lost 4 bases, J lost 3 bases, and 16 bases lay in between. Per germline, CDR1 MNHEY and CDR2 SVGAGI. The CDR3 region is CASSLTTGTHYEQYF. The CDR3 bases are TGTGCCAGCAGTTTAACAACCGGGACCCACTACGAGCAGTACTTC.

Note on this clone: This specimen includes other DNA sequences encoding the same CDR3. The J gene is TRBJ1-1, the V gene TRBV27; tentatively, D is TRBD1 (6 bases). Germline CDR1 reads MNHEY; CDR2 reads SMNVEV (reference sequence). The CDR3 extends over 15 amino acids. The germline V and J ends were trimmed by 3 bases and 1 base, with 12 bases remaining between them. CDR3 loop: CASSFWGRGNTEAFF. The CDR3 bases are TGTGCCAGCAGTTTTTGGGGCAGGGGGAACACTGAAGCTTTCTTT.

As regards this clone: The likely explanation is a read error, given a far larger clone one base away. This specimen includes other DNA sequences encoding the same CDR3. This chain links TRBV5-4 with TRBJ2-1; the match to TRBD2 covers 13 bases. The CDR3 runs to 17 residues. The germline V gene encodes CDR1 SGHNT and CDR2 YYREEE (reference sequence). J lost 0 bases, V lost 0 bases, and 0 bases had no gene match. The CDR3 DNA reads as TGTGCCAGCAGCTTGGGGACTAGCGGGAGCTCCTACAATGAGCAGTTCTTC. It yields the protein CASSLGTSGSSYNEQFF. Variable domain in full (rest from reference TRBV5-4 and TRBJ2-1): ETGVTQSPTHLIKTRGQQVTLRCSSQSGHNTVSWYQQALGQGPQFIFQYYREEENGRGNFPPRFSGLQFPNYSSELNVNALELDDSALYLCASSLGTSGSSYNEQFFGPGTRLTVL.

The gene calls are TRBV11-2 and TRBJ2-1, with 7 bases matching TRBD1. The J segment lost 0 bases and the V segment lost 4 bases, leaving 6 bases of the junction unmatched. CDR1 and CDR2 from the germline V gene are SGHAT and FQNNGV. CDR3 length equals 16 residues. The CDR3 nucleotides read TGTGCCAGCAGCTCCCGGACAGGCAGCTCCTACAATGAGCAGTTCTTC. It translates to CASSSRTGSSYNEQFF.

V gene TRBV25-1 combines with J gene TRBJ2-7, with D uncertain. The germline CDR1 and CDR2 sequences are MGHDK and SYGVNS. V dropped 3 bases and J dropped 5 bases, with 8 bases sitting between them. The CDR3 has 12 residues. The CDR3: CASSDIIHEQYF. The CDR3 DNA reads as TGTGCCAGCAGTGATATAATCCACGAGCAGTACTTC.

V and J are TRBV5-1 and TRBJ2-1; 11 bases agree with TRBD2. The germline V gene has CDR1 SGHRS and CDR2 YFSETQ. This CDR3 region has 15 residues. The junction had 8 bases not matched to a gene; V was cut back by 4 bases and J by 8 bases. The CDR3 sequence: CASSLTSGSVYEQFF. CDR3 in DNA: TGCGCCAGCAGCCTCACTAGCGGGAGTGTGTATGAGCAGTTCTTC.

V and J are TRBV5-4 and TRBJ2-3; perhaps TRBD2 as D (5 bases). Trimming pared 2 bases from V and 6 bases from J, leaving 7 bases between. This CDR3 has 12 amino acids. Germline loops: CDR1 SGHNT, CDR2 YYREEE (reference sequence). The chain's CDR3 is CASSFGLDTQYF. The CDR3 nucleotides read TGTGCCAGCAGCTTCGGACTTGATACGCAGTATTTT.

The chain employs TRBV6-1 and TRBJ1-5; TRBD1 aligns across 7 bases. V dropped 3 bases and J dropped 9; count of bases not matched to a gene: 2. CDR1 and CDR2 from the germline V gene are MNHNS and SASEGT. The CDR3 totals 12 residues. The CDR3 reads CASSDWTGPQHF. CDR3 coding DNA: TGTGCCAGCAGTGACTGGACAGGGCCCCAGCATTTT.

The chain links TRBV2 to TRBJ2-2, with D unclear. This CDR3 has 11 amino acids. Trimming took off 3 bases at V and 8 bases at J, with 4 bases between the two ends. Germline V gene sequence: CDR1 SNHLY, CDR2 FYNNEI. DNA of the CDR3: TGTGCCAGCAGTGATAGAGGGGAGCTGTTTTTT. It specifies CASSDRGELFF.

The V call is TRBV5-1, the J call TRBJ1-1, with TRBD1 matching 8 bases. Germline CDR1 is SGHRS and CDR2 is YFSETQ. V lost 0 bases to trimming and J lost 3 bases; unmatched junction nucleotides: 1. The CDR3 consists of 14 residues. CDR3 DNA: TGCGCCAGCAGCTTGGGGGACAGGCACACTGAAGCTTTCTTT. It yields the protein CASSLGDRHTEAFF.

The genes are TRBV18 and TRBJ2-3; the D is unclear. Germline V gives CDR1 KGHSH, CDR2 LQKENI. The CDR3 runs 14 residues. Trimming shortened V by 0 bases and J by 6 bases, and 10 bases separated the two germline ends. The CDR3 DNA is TGTGCCAGCTCACCACCAATGATTCGGGATACGCAGTATTTT. Translated: CASSPPMIRDTQYF.